This T cell receptor (beta chain) stems from a study of blood T cell repertoires in COVID-19. Looking at the study overall: Samples representing acute and convalescent COVID-19 were sourced from the United States, Italy and Spain.

Germline V gene lookup returns CDR1 MNHEY and CDR2 SMNVEV (reference sequence). Losses at the gene ends were 2 bases for V and 7 bases for J; bases not matched to a gene: 10. The CDR3 covers 18 residues. This clone appeared a few times. Per the original data handling: Researchers report that nucleated cell counts were estimated from reference gene primer amplification. The assay was immunoSEQ multiplex PCR, and TCRdb's table has in-frame clones only and misses some. V and J calls and clone size are given by that table; D and trimming were obtained from the DNA. Among under 500,000 clones listed, 85% to 90% were seen once.

The chain combines TRBV27 with TRBJ2-1; 14 bases line up with TRBD2. What was sequenced was PBMCs or T cells enriched from blood (not recorded which). The receptor was derived from a man aged 30 to 39 who had recovered from COVID-19. The CDR3 loop reads CASSLRRLAGGPGNEQFF. The CDR3, as DNA: TGTGCCAGCAGTTTAAGGAGACTAGCGGGAGGGCCGGGGAATGAGCAGTTCTTC.